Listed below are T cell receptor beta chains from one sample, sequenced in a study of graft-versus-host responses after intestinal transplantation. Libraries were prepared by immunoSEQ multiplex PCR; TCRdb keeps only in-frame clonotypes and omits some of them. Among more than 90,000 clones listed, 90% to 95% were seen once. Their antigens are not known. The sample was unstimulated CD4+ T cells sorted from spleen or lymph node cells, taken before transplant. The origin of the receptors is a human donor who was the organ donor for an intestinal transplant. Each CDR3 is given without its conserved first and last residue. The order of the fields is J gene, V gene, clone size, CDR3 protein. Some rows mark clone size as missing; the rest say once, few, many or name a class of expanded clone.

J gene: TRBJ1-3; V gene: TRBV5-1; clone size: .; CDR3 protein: ASSLATGSGNTIY
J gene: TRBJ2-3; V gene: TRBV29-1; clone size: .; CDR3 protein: SAKKGGGPTDTQY
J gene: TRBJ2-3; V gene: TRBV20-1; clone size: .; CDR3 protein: SVPSGAQY
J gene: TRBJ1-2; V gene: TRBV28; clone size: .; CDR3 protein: ASRIGTAYGYT
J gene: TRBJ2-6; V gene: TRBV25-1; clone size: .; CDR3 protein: ASSRGQGVTSGANVLT
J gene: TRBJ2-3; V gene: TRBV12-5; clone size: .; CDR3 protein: ASVPGSPADTQY
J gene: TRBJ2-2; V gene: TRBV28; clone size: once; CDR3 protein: ASSLLDSDTGELF
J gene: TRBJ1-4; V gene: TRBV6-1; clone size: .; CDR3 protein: ASSEWTADNEKLF
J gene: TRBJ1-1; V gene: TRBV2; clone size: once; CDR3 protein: ASSGRSTEAF
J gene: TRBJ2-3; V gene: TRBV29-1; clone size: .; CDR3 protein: SARQSTDTQY
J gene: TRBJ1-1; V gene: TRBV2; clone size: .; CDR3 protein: ASSESAGFNTEAF
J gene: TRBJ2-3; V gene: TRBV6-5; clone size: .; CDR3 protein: ASSYSTAPNTQY
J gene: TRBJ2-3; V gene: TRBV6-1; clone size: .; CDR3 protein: ASSEALNLDSLEY
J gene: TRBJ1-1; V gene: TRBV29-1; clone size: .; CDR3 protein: SGGQVLNTEAF
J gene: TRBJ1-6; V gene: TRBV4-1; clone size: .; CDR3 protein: ASSQGIVRSYNSPLH
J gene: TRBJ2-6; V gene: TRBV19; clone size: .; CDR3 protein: ASSDRAPSLSGANVLT
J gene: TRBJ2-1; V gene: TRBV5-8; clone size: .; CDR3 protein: ASSPGLAGGFGQF
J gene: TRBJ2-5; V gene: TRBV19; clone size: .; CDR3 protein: ASSMGGQETQY
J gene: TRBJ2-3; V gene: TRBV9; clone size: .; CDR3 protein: ASSVSEGTDTQY
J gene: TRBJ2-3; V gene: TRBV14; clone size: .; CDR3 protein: ASSQVRLAGPDTQY
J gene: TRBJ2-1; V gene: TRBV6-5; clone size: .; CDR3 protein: ASSYQGVTYNEQF
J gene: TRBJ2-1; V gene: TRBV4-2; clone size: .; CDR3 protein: ASSQVDTENEQF
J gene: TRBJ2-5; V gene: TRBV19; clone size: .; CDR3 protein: ASSDHQGLGETQY
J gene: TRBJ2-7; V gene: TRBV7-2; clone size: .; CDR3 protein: ASSGPGQGAYEQY
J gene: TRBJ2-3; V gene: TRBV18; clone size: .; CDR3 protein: ASSPGGRASTDTQY
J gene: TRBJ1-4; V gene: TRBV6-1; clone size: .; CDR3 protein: ASSEMATVEKLF